Shown below are 11 T cell receptor beta chains from a single sample sequenced in a study of OX40 agonist ivuxolimab in advanced cancers. The assay was immunoSEQ multiplex PCR, and TCRdb's table has in-frame clones only and misses some. Among tens of thousands of clones listed, approximately 80% were seen once. This sample comprised CD4+ or CD8+ T cells sorted from blood, obtained in a trial of the OX40 agonist ivuxolimab. The receptor source for this set is an adult with an advanced solid tumor such as melanoma, head and neck, liver or kidney cancer.

In its sample, this clone was seen once. This chain's CDR3 is CASSFGTTNTGELFF. CDR3 in DNA: TGTGCCAGCAGCTTCGGGACCACGAACACCGGGGAGCTGTTTTTT. V usage is TRBV13 and J usage is TRBJ2-2; the D gene could be TRBD1 or TRBD2 (5 bases each). The CDR3 has 15 amino acids. Germline-derived CDR1 and CDR2 are PRHDT and FYEKMQ (reference sequence). Trimming shortened V by 3 bases and J by 0 bases, and 8 bases separated the two germline ends.

The chain links TRBV6-1 to TRBJ2-5; TRBD1 matches at 8 bases. The CDR3 runs 14 residues. V gave up 6 bases and J gave up 3 bases; unmatched junction bases: 6. Germline V gene sequence: CDR1 MNHNS, CDR2 SASEGT. The CDR3 region has the DNA TGTGCCAGCAGCCGACAGGGGAATGAAGAGACCCAGTACTTC. This codes for CASSRQGNEETQYF.

About this clone: Distinct nucleotide sequences in the sample also encode this CDR3. CDR3 nucleotides: TGTGCCTGGAGTTCAGGGGGCAATCAGCCCCAGCATTTT. Its protein is CAWSSGGNQPQHF. This sequence joins TRBV30 and TRBJ1-5; D perhaps matches TRBD1 (6 bases). The CDR3 contains 13 residues. Germline V CDR1 and CDR2: GTSNPN, SVGIG (reference sequence). The V gene lost 2 bases and the J gene lost 2 bases, with 7 bases spanning the gap. The variable domain in full, with the rest retrieved from reference TRBV30 and TRBJ1-5, is SQTIHQWPATLVQPVGSPLSLECTVEGTSNPNLYWYRQAAGRGLQLLFYSVGIGQISSEVPQNLSASRPQDRQFILSSKKLLLSDSGFYLCAWSSGGNQPQHFGDGTRLSIL.

The chain carries TRBV6-1 and TRBJ1-1; no reliable D call. The CDR3 sequence is 13 residues long. Germline assignment: CDR1 MNHNS and CDR2 SASEGT. V gave up 7 bases and J gave up 3 bases, with 12 bases separating them. The CDR3 coding sequence is TGTGCCAGCACCCGGTCGGGGTACACTGAAGCTTTCTTT. It codes for CASTRSGYTEAFF.

CDR3 protein: CASSWREDSNQPQHF. CDR3 nucleotide sequence: TGCGCCAGCAGCTGGAGAGAAGATAGCAATCAGCCCCAGCATTTT. This chain links TRBV5-1 with TRBJ1-5, with D unclear. V gave up 3 bases and J gave up 0 bases, with 10 bases separating them. CDR1 is SGHRS, CDR2 YFSETQ, per germline. The CDR3 is 15 residues long.

V usage is TRBV7-9 and J usage is TRBJ2-3; 8 bases match TRBD2. V shed 5 bases and J 3 bases; nucleotides not matched to a gene: 7. Per the germline V gene, CDR1 is SEHNR and CDR2 is FQNEAQ (reference sequence). The CDR3 contains 15 residues. This CDR3 is CASSAHVAGTDTQYF. CDR3 nucleotides: TGTGCCAGCAGCGCCCATGTAGCGGGGACAGATACGCAGTATTTT.

J is TRBJ2-2 and V is TRBV18; possible D gene TRBD1, 6 bases. Germline CDR1 KGHSH, CDR2 LQKENI. This CDR3 spans 15 amino acids. V lost 6 bases and J 0 bases, leaving 11 bases between the germline ends. As DNA, the CDR3 is TGTGCCAGCTCCCAGGGGTCCACGAACACCGGGGAGCTGTTTTTT. As protein: CASSQGSTNTGELFF.

The genes are TRBV5-1 and TRBJ1-5, with D tentatively TRBD1 (5 bases). From germline, CDR1 is SGHRS and CDR2 YFSETQ. CDR3 size: 14 residues. Trimming removed 0 bases from V and 9 bases from J, with 13 bases in between. Here the CDR3 reads CASSLGESGTPQHF. The CDR3 DNA reads as TGCGCCAGCAGCTTGGGGGAGTCGGGGACGCCCCAGCATTTT.

The sample holds one count of this clone. V and J are TRBV28 and TRBJ1-3, with D uncertain. The CDR3 length is 14 residues. Deletions cut 6 bases from V and 0 bases from J, with 9 bases between. The germline V gene encodes CDR1 MDHEN and CDR2 SYDVKM. CDR3 DNA sequence: TGTGCCAGCAGGCGGGAGCTCTCTGGAAACACCATATATTTT. Translating it yields CASRRELSGNTIYF. Complete variable domain (other parts from reference TRBV28 and TRBJ1-3): DVKVTQSSRYLVKRTGEKVFLECVQDMDHENMFWYRQDPGLGLRLIYFSYDVKMKEKGDIPEGYSVSREKKERFSLILESASTNQTSMYLCASRRELSGNTIYFGEGSWLTVV.

The rearrangement uses TRBV29-1 and TRBJ1-4; weak D call: TRBD1 (5 bases). CDR3 length equals 13 residues. CDR1 is SQVTM, CDR2 ANQGSEA, per germline. Between the trimmed V and J ends, which lost 3 bases and 7 bases, there was a span of 12 bases. In nucleotides, the CDR3 is TGCAGCGTTGAGGGAGGGGCCTCTGAAAAACTGTTTTTT. This translates into CSVEGGASEKLFF.

V is TRBV30 and J is TRBJ1-6; 8 nucleotides line up with TRBD1. The CDR3 runs 14 residues. Trimming removed 4 bases from V and 7 bases from J; junction bases left unmatched: 6. Germline V gene data show CDR1 as GTSNPN and CDR2 as SVGIG (reference sequence). CDR3 protein: CAWNRDRRNSPLHF. In DNA, the CDR3 is TGTGCCTGGAACCGGGACAGGCGGAATTCACCCCTCCACTTT.